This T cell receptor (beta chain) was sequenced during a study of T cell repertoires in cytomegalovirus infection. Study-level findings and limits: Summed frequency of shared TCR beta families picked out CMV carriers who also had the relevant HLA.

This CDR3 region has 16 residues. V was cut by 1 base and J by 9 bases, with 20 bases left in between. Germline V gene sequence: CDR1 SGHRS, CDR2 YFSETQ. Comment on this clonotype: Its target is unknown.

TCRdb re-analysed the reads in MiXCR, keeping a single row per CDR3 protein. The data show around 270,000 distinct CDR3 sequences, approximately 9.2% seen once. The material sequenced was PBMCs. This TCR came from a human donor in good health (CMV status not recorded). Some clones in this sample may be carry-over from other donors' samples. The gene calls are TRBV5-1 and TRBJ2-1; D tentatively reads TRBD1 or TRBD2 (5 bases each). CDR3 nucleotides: TGCGCCAGCAGCTTGTTAGGGCAGGGTGCGGGTAGTGAGCAGTTCTTC. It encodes CASSLLGQGAGSEQFF.